One and the same sample provided the 16 T cell receptor beta chains below, sequenced in a study of T-cell reconstitution after alpha-beta-depleted transplantation in children. Unique molecular identifiers were built into the TCRbeta library. TCRdb passed the PCR reads through MiXCR, listing each CDR3 protein once. This table holds about 980,000 distinct CDR3 sequences, roughly 31% found once. This sample comprised PBMCs, mostly from graft donor cells, obtained 360 days after TCRalphabeta/CD19-depleted stem cell transplant. The receptors here all came from a boy younger than two who had a stem cell transplant for SCID, so the T cells may come from the graft donor.

V is TRBV7-6 and J is TRBJ2-3; D is unresolved. Germline lookup yields CDR1 SGHVS and CDR2 FNYEAQ. V was shortened by 7 bases and J by 2 bases, with 13 bases between the two germline ends. The CDR3 sequence is 14 residues long. CDR3 protein: CASTRMSSTDTQYF. For the CDR3, the DNA is TGTGCCAGCACCCGCATGTCGTCCACAGATACGCAGTATTTT.

The V gene is TRBV12-3 or TRBV12-4, the J gene TRBJ2-7; D may be TRBD1 (5 bases). The CDR3 is made up of 16 amino acids. V lost 1 base and J 0 bases, leaving 13 bases between the germline ends. The CDR3 spells CASSLVPGWGSYEQYF. The CDR3 bases are TGTGCCAGCAGTTTAGTTCCAGGGTGGGGCTCCTACGAGCAGTACTTC.

The chain is built from TRBV11-1 and TRBJ2-5; the D gene could be TRBD1 or TRBD2 (5 bases each). Germline CDR1 and CDR2: SGHAT and FQDESV (reference sequence). V gave up 1 base and J gave up 0 bases, with 9 bases separating them. This CDR3 spans 15 amino acids. The DNA of the CDR3 is TGTGCCAGCAGCTTAGTTTTGGGGGACCAAGAGACCCAGTACTTC. It translates to CASSLVLGDQETQYF.

This clonotype has at least ten counts. The chain employs TRBV19 and TRBJ1-4, with a possible D match to TRBD1 (6 bases). In germline, CDR1 is LNHDA, CDR2 SQIVND (reference sequence). V lost 4 bases, J lost 4 bases, and 13 bases lay in between. This CDR3 is built from 15 residues. The CDR3 DNA reads TGTGCCAGTAGTAGCCCCCAGGGGTTTAATGAAAAACTGTTTTTT. This translates into CASSSPQGFNEKLFF.

The rearrangement links TRBV5-5 to TRBJ2-7, with 8 bases that match TRBD2. CDR1 and CDR2 (germline): SGHKS, YYEKEE (reference sequence). There are 15 residues in the CDR3. V gave up 2 bases and J gave up 0 bases; unmatched junction bases: 4. CDR3 in DNA: TGTGCCAGCAGCTTCGCGGGGGGACTCTCCTACGAGCAGTACTTC. This encodes CASSFAGGLSYEQYF.

The rearrangement joins TRBV4-3 to TRBJ2-1; TRBD2 matches at 15 bases. This CDR3 region has 20 residues. The germline V gene encodes CDR1 LGHNA and CDR2 YSLEER. With 3 bases clipped from V and 0 bases from J, the junction kept 9 bases outside the gene matches. The CDR3 sequence: CASSHHGLAGGPFSYNEQFF. CDR3 sequence (DNA): TGCGCCAGCAGCCACCATGGACTAGCGGGGGGGCCCTTCTCCTACAATGAGCAGTTCTTC.

This clonotype was detected a few times. The chain has TRBV24-1 and TRBJ2-3, with D perhaps TRBD1 or TRBD2 (5 bases each). Germline V gene lookup returns CDR1 KGHDR and CDR2 SFDVKD. Trimming removed 5 bases from V and 3 bases from J, with 17 bases in between. The CDR3 runs to 16 residues. The CDR3 reads CATSAPGRAGTDTQYF. The CDR3 region has the DNA TGTGCCACCAGTGCCCCTGGGCGGGCAGGGACAGATACGCAGTATTTT.

The table lists this clonotype with a few counts. The chain combines TRBV2 with TRBJ1-1; D may be TRBD1 (6 bases). V lost 6 bases, J lost 10 bases, and 18 bases lay in between. CDR3 length: 13 residues. Germline-derived CDR1 and CDR2 are SNHLY and FYNNEI. CDR3 loop: CASRLTGGLRAFF. As DNA, the CDR3 is TGTGCCAGCAGATTGACAGGAGGATTAAGAGCTTTCTTT.

The V and J genes are TRBV5-1 and TRBJ2-7, with 7 nucleotides matching TRBD1. V lost 4 bases, J lost 5 bases, and 12 bases stayed unmatched. The germline V gene has CDR1 SGHRS and CDR2 YFSETQ. The CDR3 is 15 amino acids. The CDR3 DNA sequence: TGCGCCAGCAGCCCTCGGGCGAGGGGGCAGAACGAGCAGTACTTC. Its protein is CASSPRARGQNEQYF.

V and J are TRBV29-1 and TRBJ2-1; 8 bases agree with TRBD1. Germline CDR1 is SQVTM and CDR2 is ANQGSEA. The V gene end was trimmed by 7 bases and the J gene end by 9 bases; junction bases not matched to a gene: 5. The CDR3 has 11 residues. CDR3 in amino acids: CSGDRLGEQFF. The CDR3 DNA sequence: TGCAGCGGGGACAGGTTAGGTGAGCAGTTCTTC.

This clonotype was detected a few times. J is TRBJ1-3 and V is TRBV4-3, with D tentatively TRBD1 (6 bases). CDR1 is LGHNA and CDR2 is YSLEER in the germline V gene. The ends were cut back, 1 base at V and 0 bases at J, with 10 bases in the middle. CDR3 length: 16 residues. The CDR3 protein is CASSQVGRGSGNTIYF. The CDR3 DNA reads TGCGCCAGCAGCCAAGTGGGCAGGGGCTCTGGAAACACCATATATTTT.

The rearrangement joins TRBV5-5 to TRBJ1-3; maybe TRBD1 (5 bases). Germline-derived CDR1 and CDR2 are SGHKS and YYEKEE (reference sequence). This CDR3 is 15 amino acids long. Trimming cost V 4 bases and J 0 bases, with 11 bases left between them. The CDR3 DNA reads as TGTGCCAGCAGCATTGGGACGGCCTCTGGAAACACCATATATTTT. This codes for CASSIGTASGNTIYF.

There are a few counts of this clonotype. V and J are TRBV5-1 and TRBJ1-3; TRBD1 aligns across 7 bases. The CDR3 covers 16 residues. From germline, CDR1 is SGHRS and CDR2 YFSETQ. V shed 4 bases and J 0 bases; nucleotides not matched to a gene: 7. CDR3 sequence: CASSQGDSYSGNTIYF. CDR3 sequence (DNA): TGCGCCAGCAGCCAAGGGGACAGCTACTCTGGAAACACCATATATTTT.

This clonotype was counted only a few times. The gene calls are TRBV7-9 and TRBJ1-1; D is uncertain. The germline CDR1 and CDR2 sequences are SEHNR and FQNEAQ (reference sequence). The length of the CDR3 is 15 residues. V lost 1 base, J lost 3 bases, and 12 bases lay in between. In DNA, the CDR3 is TGTGCCAGCAGCTTAGGCTGGTCCATGGACACTGAAGCTTTCTTT. Protein product: CASSLGWSMDTEAFF.

The sample holds a few counts of this clonotype. V is TRBV29-1 and J is TRBJ2-7, with TRBD1 as a possible D gene (6 bases). Trimming removed 5 bases from V and 1 base from J, with 18 bases in between. This CDR3 has 15 residues. Per germline, CDR1 SQVTM and CDR2 ANQGSEA. The CDR3 here is CSVTGTPDGSYEQYF. The DNA of the CDR3 is TGCAGCGTTACCGGGACACCCGACGGGTCCTACGAGCAGTACTTC.

The chain joins TRBV4-1 to TRBJ2-6; D may be TRBD2 (6 bases). Trimming took off 1 base at V and 0 bases at J, with 10 bases between the two ends. Germline V gene sequence: CDR1 MGHRA, CDR2 YSYEKL. The CDR3 totals 17 residues. The CDR3 DNA is TGCGCCAGCAGCCAAGTTGGGAGGAGCTCTGGGGCCAACGTCCTGACTTTC. Residues: CASSQVGRSSGANVLTF.